This T cell receptor (beta chain) was observed in a study of T cell repertoires in cytomegalovirus infection. Whole-study context: It can be stated that public TCR beta signatures indicated CMV infection as well as a matching HLA type. Study-wide findings and caveats: CMV carriers having the relevant HLA were flagged by cumulative public TCR beta family frequency. HLA-C-restricted CMV clonotypes gave the most frequent clonotype in two of eight donors.

Each CDR3 protein is one row after TCRdb ran MiXCR on the reads. Altogether approximately 500,000 distinct CDR3 sequences are present, 26% being singletons, with the ten largest covering less than 15%. This clonotype appeared a few times. No antigen is known for it. The CDR3 sequence is 14 residues long. Trimming pared 4 bases from V and 0 bases from J, leaving 10 bases between. The germline V gene has CDR1 SQVTM and CDR2 ANQGSEA. The source material was PBMCs. The rearrangement uses TRBV29-1 and TRBJ1-5; D not certain. The source of this sequence is a human donor in good health (CMV status not recorded). Some clones in this sample may be carry-over from other donors' samples. The CDR3 here is CSVAENNSNQPQHF. CDR3 DNA sequence: TGCAGCGTTGCAGAAAATAATAGCAATCAGCCCCAGCATTTT.